These 14 T cell receptor beta chains were sequenced from one sample in a study of blood T cell repertoires in COVID-19. TCRdb's copy holds only in-frame clones and misses some; the assay was immunoSEQ multiplex PCR. The sample lists fewer than 350,000 clones; around four fifths were seen once. The specimen was peripheral blood. The origin of the receptors is a woman aged 45-65 years with active or convalescent COVID-19.

J is TRBJ1-6 and V is TRBV3-1 (or the pseudogene TRBV3-2); D uncertain. Germline V gene lookup returns CDR1 LGHDT and CDR2 YNNKEL (reference sequence). The ends were cut back, 1 base at V and 9 bases at J, with 10 bases in the middle. This CDR3 spans 14 amino acids. Here the CDR3 DNA reads TGTGCCAGCAGCCAAGTACGGGTGGGTTCACCCCTCCACTTT. As protein: CASSQVRVGSPLHF.

The chain uses TRBV5-5 and TRBJ2-3; possibly TRBD2 for D (6 bases). Trimming left V 4 bases short and J 1 base short, with 16 bases between. Germline CDR1 SGHKS, CDR2 YYEKEE (reference sequence). The CDR3 is made up of 16 amino acids. The CDR3 region has the DNA TGTGCCAGCAGCGTTCGTTCCGGGACTGGCACAGATACGCAGTATTTT. Translating it yields CASSVRSGTGTDTQYF.

The J gene is TRBJ2-7, the V gene TRBV5-1; a weak D match, TRBD2 (6 bases). CDR1 is SGHRS and CDR2 is YFSETQ in the germline V gene. V was trimmed by 4 bases and J by 2 bases, leaving 31 bases between them. The CDR3 loop spans 20 amino acids. CDR3 bases: TGCGCCAGCAGCCCGTTAGGGTTTTTCCGGGACTTGAAGGTCCCCTACGAGCAGTACTTC. This sequence encodes CASSPLGFFRDLKVPYEQYF.

The V call is TRBV12-1, the J call TRBJ2-7; TRBD2 was called by the table and not checked on the DNA. TRBV12-1 is annotated as a pseudogene. The CDR3 has 14 amino acids. The CDR3 sequence: CASSSSGTSNDRNF. The CDR3 DNA follows: TGTGCCAGCAGCTCCTCCGGGACTAGCAACGACCGGAACTTC.

This chain joins TRBV11-2 and TRBJ1-1; TRBD1 is a possible D gene (6 bases). V was cut by 2 bases and J by 6 bases, with 19 bases left in between. Germline lookup yields CDR1 SGHAT and CDR2 FQNNGV. The CDR3 is 16 amino acids. CDR3 in DNA: TGTGCCAGCAGCTTATCGGGGACAAGGCTAAGGTCTGAAGCTTTCTTT. Translating it yields CASSLSGTRLRSEAFF.

The chain links TRBV7-9 to TRBJ2-3, with D perhaps TRBD2 (6 bases). Trimming cost V 5 bases and J 0 bases, with 9 bases left between them. The CDR3 spans 14 residues. Germline V gene data show CDR1 as SEHNR and CDR2 as FQNEAQ (reference sequence). CDR3 DNA sequence: TGTGCCAGCAGCCCGGCGGGAAGCACAGATACGCAGTATTTT. This sequence encodes CASSPAGSTDTQYF.

This clone was observed once. The gene calls are TRBV29-1 and TRBJ1-2; 11 nucleotides align to TRBD1. The CDR3 spans 14 residues. Per the germline V gene, CDR1 is SQVTM and CDR2 is ANQGSEA. Trimming cost V 6 bases and J 2 bases; bases outside gene matches: 5. In DNA, the CDR3 is TGCAGCGTCGGTGGACAGGGGGCGAACTATGGCTACACCTTC. This translates into CSVGGQGANYGYTF. The full variable domain, its missing parts supplied by reference TRBV29-1 and TRBJ1-2, is SAVISQKPSRDICQRGTSLTIQCQVDSQVTMMFWYRQQPGQSLTLIATANQGSEATYESGFVIDKFPISRPNLTFSTLTVSNMSPEDSSIYLCSVGGQGANYGYTFGSGTRLTVV.

The chain links TRBV7-2 to TRBJ2-7; TRBD1 agrees at 8 bases. This CDR3 is 13 amino acids long. V trimming: 5 bases; J trimming: 5 bases; junction bases outside the gene matches: 5. Germline values: CDR1 SGHTA, CDR2 FQGNSA. CDR3 sequence reads: CASSLDRGDEQYF. The CDR3 DNA sequence: TGTGCCAGCAGCCTAGACAGGGGCGACGAGCAGTACTTC.

This clone came up once. The chain uses TRBV20-1 and TRBJ2-7, with D hard to call. The ends were cut back, 3 bases at V and 6 bases at J, with 9 bases in the middle. CDR1 and CDR2 (germline): DFQATT, SNEGSKA (reference sequence). The CDR3 is 11 amino acids. CDR3 loop: CSARTIGEQYF. The CDR3 nucleotides read TGCAGTGCTAGGACAATTGGCGAGCAGTACTTC.

The rearrangement uses TRBV27 and TRBJ2-2; 8 bases match TRBD1. V was clipped by 6 bases and J by 4 bases; unmatched bases: 4. The CDR3 extends over 14 amino acids. Germline CDR1 and CDR2: MNHEY and SMNVEV (reference sequence). The DNA for the CDR3 is TGTGCCAGCAGCGGGACAGGATTCACCGGGGAGCTGTTTTTT. Translating it yields CASSGTGFTGELFF.

This sequence joins TRBV29-1 and TRBJ1-2; D not resolved. This CDR3 comprises 12 residues. The V and J ends lost 3 bases and 8 bases respectively, with 13 bases between them. CDR1 is SQVTM and CDR2 is ANQGSEA in the germline V gene. The CDR3 DNA reads TGCAGCGTTGAGCGGAGGACGTGGGGCTACACCTTC. This gives the protein CSVERRTWGYTF.

The V and J genes are TRBV18 and TRBJ1-6; no firm D call. The V end lost 2 bases, the J end lost 10 bases, and 9 bases lay between the germline ends. Germline lookup yields CDR1 KGHSH and CDR2 LQKENI. CDR3 length: 13 residues. The CDR3 spells CASSPSEYSPLHF. The CDR3, as DNA: TGTGCCAGCTCACCATCGGAGTACTCACCCCTCCACTTT. Filled out from reference TRBV18 and TRBJ1-6, the complete variable domain reads NAGVMQNPRHLVRRRGQEARLRCSPMKGHSHVYWYRQLPEEGLKFMVYLQKENIIDESGMPKERFSAEFPKEGPSILRIQQVVRGDSAAYFCASSPSEYSPLHFGNGTRLTVT.

The rearrangement joins TRBV11-3 to TRBJ2-1, with TRBD2 identical over 8 bases. The ends lost 1 base at V and 0 bases at J; junction bases unmatched: 8. CDR3 length: 18 amino acids. Germline CDR1 and CDR2: SGHNT and YENEEA. CDR3 sequence: CASSLGPGLDVSYNEQFF. In nucleotides, the CDR3 is TGTGCCAGCAGCTTAGGGCCGGGACTAGATGTCTCCTACAATGAGCAGTTCTTC.

This chain uses TRBV5-1 with TRBJ2-5; D unclear. Trimming pared 1 base from V and 4 bases from J, leaving 8 bases between. CDR3 size: 13 residues. CDR1 SGHRS and CDR2 YFSETQ come from the germline V gene. This CDR3 reads CASSLLVGETQYF. The CDR3 nucleotides read TGCGCCAGCAGCTTGCTAGTAGGAGAGACCCAGTACTTC.